The text below deals with one T cell receptor beta chain. Its antigen is unidentified. This entry is derived from a study of cytomegalovirus exposure and HLA in healthy donors. Primers: 60 Vbeta forward and 13 Jbeta reverse. Using immunoSEQ multiplex PCR, the repertoire was profiled, and TCRdb retains in-frame clones only, with some absent. Among over 95,000 clones listed, 65% to 80% were seen once. The V gene end was trimmed by 0 bases and the J gene end by 1 base; junction bases not matched to a gene: 1. The CDR3 covers 15 residues. The germline V gene encodes CDR1 LNHNV and CDR2 YYDKDF (reference sequence). Findings and caveats of the study: Later genetic work tied a missense DCLRE1C variant to beta-chain V and J trimming.

Sequenced sample: PBMCs. This receptor was obtained from a man aged 40-49 years in good health and CMV-seropositive. V usage is TRBV15 and J usage is TRBJ1-1, with TRBD1 identical over 8 bases. The CDR3 sequence is CATSRDRGPNTEAFF. The CDR3 bases are TGTGCCACCAGCAGAGACAGGGGGCCGAACACTGAAGCTTTCTTT.